Shown below are 9 T cell receptor beta chains from a single sample sequenced in a study of T cell responses to AZD1222 COVID-19 vaccine. Only in-frame clones appear in the TCRdb table, and some are missing; sequencing was by immunoSEQ multiplex PCR. Among some 200,000 clones listed, over 85% were seen once. Sample: peripheral blood, taken 28 days after the second AZD1222 dose. The source is an adult who received the AZD1222 COVID-19 vaccine.

Turning to this clone: Other DNA sequences in this sample translate to the same CDR3. The rearrangement uses TRBV3-1 (or the pseudogene TRBV3-2) and TRBJ1-5; the D is unclear. The CDR3 loop spans 13 amino acids. Looked up from germline, CDR1 is LGHDT and CDR2 is YNNKEL (reference sequence). Trimming took 1 base from V and 4 from J, leaving 5 bases between them. CDR3 nucleotides: TGTGCCAGCAGCCAAGGAGGAAATCAGCCCCAGCATTTT. Its translation is CASSQGGNQPQHF.

The chain combines TRBV7-4 with TRBJ1-2; D remains unclear. V gave up 5 bases and J gave up 2 bases, with 30 bases separating them. Germline V gene data show CDR1 as SGHVT and CDR2 as SQSDAQ. The CDR3 is 20 residues long. CDR3 protein: CASSRGALSHPEVPNYGYTF. CDR3 coding DNA: TGTGCCAGCAGCCGAGGAGCACTTTCCCACCCCGAAGTGCCGAACTATGGCTACACCTTC.

The chain uses TRBV27 and TRBJ1-4, with a possible D match to TRBD1 (6 bases). Trimming pared 6 bases from V and 3 bases from J, leaving 14 bases between. The germline V gene encodes CDR1 MNHEY and CDR2 SMNVEV (reference sequence). The CDR3 extends over 15 amino acids. CDR3 sequence reads: CASRVNRVANEKLFF. The CDR3 nucleotides are TGTGCCAGCAGAGTTAACAGGGTTGCTAATGAAAAACTGTTTTTT.

This clone has a handful of counts. The chain recombines TRBV3-1 (or the pseudogene TRBV3-2) with TRBJ2-1; a weak D match, TRBD1 (5 bases). The V and J ends lost 1 base and 0 bases respectively, with 7 bases between them. Germline loops: CDR1 LGHDT, CDR2 YNNKEL (reference sequence). This CDR3 region has 15 residues. The CDR3 spells CASSQGQSSYNEQFF. The CDR3 DNA follows: TGTGCCAGCAGCCAAGGACAGAGCTCCTACAATGAGCAGTTCTTC.

The chain links TRBV5-8 to TRBJ2-1, with 9 bases fitting TRBD1. V shed 4 bases and J 3 bases; nucleotides not matched to a gene: 8. This CDR3 has 16 amino acids. CDR1 and CDR2 from the germline V gene are SGHTS and YDEGEE. Here the CDR3 reads CASSGQGFVSYNEQFF. The CDR3, as DNA: TGTGCCAGCAGCGGACAGGGGTTTGTCAGCTACAATGAGCAGTTCTTC. The whole variable domain, filled in from reference TRBV5-8 and TRBJ2-1, reads EAGVTQSPTHLIKTRGQQATLRCSPISGHTSVYWYQQALGLGLQFLLWYDEGEERNRGNFPPRFSGRQFPNYSSELNVNALELEDSALYLCASSGQGFVSYNEQFFGPGTRLTVL.

This clone was detected only a few times. The J gene is TRBJ2-3, the V gene TRBV29-1; D is unresolved. Germline CDR1 reads SQVTM; CDR2 reads ANQGSEA. The CDR3 has 13 amino acids. The germline V and J ends were trimmed by 2 bases and 0 bases, with 6 bases remaining between them. CDR3 amino acids: CSVEYRSTDTQYF. CDR3 DNA sequence: TGCAGCGTTGAATATCGTAGCACAGATACGCAGTATTTT.

The chain is built from TRBV2 and TRBJ1-3; D not resolved. Deletions cut 8 bases from V and 0 bases from J, with 14 bases between. This CDR3 spans 15 amino acids. Germline V gene lookup returns CDR1 SNHLY and CDR2 FYNNEI. The CDR3 bases are TGTGCCAGCCACCCCTTCGACATCTCTGGAAACACCATATATTTT. Translating it yields CASHPFDISGNTIYF. The whole variable domain, filled in from reference TRBV2 and TRBJ1-3, reads EPEVTQTPSHQVTQMGQEVILRCVPISNHLYFYWYRQILGQKVEFLVSFYNNEISEKSEIFDDQFSVERPDGSNFTLKIRSTKLEDSAMYFCASHPFDISGNTIYFGEGSWLTVV.

The chain uses TRBV2 and TRBJ1-1; 8 positions agree with TRBD1. Germline CDR1 SNHLY, CDR2 FYNNEI. The CDR3 contains 12 residues. With V trimmed by 3 bases and J by 6 bases, 0 bases remained unmatched. CDR3 in amino acids: CASSDRGPEAFF. The CDR3, as DNA: TGTGCCAGCAGTGACAGGGGGCCTGAAGCTTTCTTT.

This chain uses TRBV2 with TRBJ1-1; the D gene is possibly TRBD1 (5 bases). This CDR3 has 15 amino acids. Germline CDR1 is SNHLY and CDR2 is FYNNEI. The ends were cut back, 7 bases at V and 0 bases at J, with 15 bases in the middle. The CDR3 DNA sequence: TGTGCCAGCACCCTAGAGGGACGAGTGAACACTGAAGCTTTCTTT. It is translated as CASTLEGRVNTEAFF.